This is a list of T cell receptor beta chains from one sample in a study of cytomegalovirus exposure and HLA in healthy donors. Clones were sequenced by immunoSEQ multiplex PCR, and TCRdb holds only the in-frame ones, with some missing. The sample lists 130,000 or so clones, around 82% occurring once. The material sequenced was PBMCs. Every receptor here comes from a man aged 18 to 29 in good health and CMV-seropositive. CDR3s include the opening cysteine and the closing phenylalanine or tryptophan. D genes are given only for firm matches. A row's size may be missing; if present it is once, few, many or a size class.

clone size	V gene	D gene	J gene	CDR3 DNA	CDR3 protein
-	TRBV5-1	TRBD1	TRBJ1-1	TGCGCCAGCAGCTGGACAGGGGGGAGGCAGATGAACACTGAAGCTTTCTTT	CASSWTGGRQMNTEAFF
few	TRBV28	-	TRBJ2-1	TGTGCCAGCAGTTCCCCTGGCGGGAACCGTTATGAGCAGTTCTTC	CASSSPGGNRYEQFF
-	TRBV6-1	TRBD1	TRBJ2-5	TGTGCCAGCAGTTTGAGGACAGGGGACCGAGAGACCCAGTACTTC	CASSLRTGDRETQYF
-	TRBV5-1	TRBD2	TRBJ2-2	TGCGCCAGCAGCCAGGATAGCGGGGTGAACACCGGGGAGCTGTTTTTT	CASSQDSGVNTGELFF
-	TRBV5-4	TRBD2	TRBJ2-7	TGTGCCAGTCTCCGGGGTTGCAGCGGGAGGGCCTACGAGCAGTACTTC	CASLRGCSGRAYEQYF
once	TRBV7-8	-	TRBJ2-1	TGTGCCAGCAGCTTAGATGAAAGACCGGGAGCGCCTAAGTTCTTC	CASSLDERPGAPKFF
-	TRBV7-9	-	TRBJ1-3	TGTGCCAGCAGCCGCAGTCGGTCCAGGGATGATGGAAACACCATATATTTT	CASSRSRSRDDGNTIYF
-	TRBV4-1	TRBD2	TRBJ2-1	TGCGCCAGCAGCCAAGATAGGGCGGGAGTGGAGTTCTTC	CASSQDRAGVEFF
-	TRBV29-1	-	TRBJ2-7	TGCAGCTTTGTAGTCAGGGTTACCTACGAGCAGTACTTC	CSFVVRVTYEQYF
once	TRBV6-5	-	TRBJ2-2	TGTGCCAGCAGTTACAGGGGCGACGGGGAGCTGTTTTTT	CASSYRGDGELFF
-	TRBV27	-	TRBJ1-4	TGTGCCAGCAGTTCCGTAGATGAAAAACTGTTTTTT	CASSSVDEKLFF
-	TRBV29-1	TRBD1	TRBJ1-2	TGCAGCGTTCCTCGAGAGGGGACAGGGGGCGGCTACACCTTC	CSVPREGTGGGYTF
few	TRBV19	-	TRBJ1-1	TGTGCCAGTAGTCCAGGGCCCACTGAAGCTTTCTTT	CASSPGPTEAFF
-	TRBV5-6	TRBD1	TRBJ1-2	TGTGCCAGCAGCCCCAACAGGGGCCTTCGGAAATATGGCTACACCTTC	CASSPNRGLRKYGYTF